Described below is a single TCR beta chain sequence and its context. Its specificity is not known. In each case, RNA was isolated and then reverse transcribed into cDNA as the sequencing template. Generated by immunoSEQ multiplex PCR, the TCRdb table keeps only in-frame clones and is missing some. The table shows about 200,000 clones, with just over 55% occurring only once. This sample is drawn from a study of CD8+ T cells in alopecia areata. The study, taken as a whole, reports: Scalp samples also yield sequences of resident alphabeta T cells from normal skin. Lesional scalp, especially alopecia totalis/universalis, showed higher clonality than normal scalp.

Specimen: CD8+ T cells sorted from blood. The origin of this receptor is a human donor in good health.

CDR3 bases: TGTGCCAGCAGCCTGGGGGGGGATTGGACTGAAGCTTTCTTT. Translating it yields CASSLGGDWTEAFF. The chain links TRBV7-6 to TRBJ1-1; tentatively, D is TRBD1 (5 bases). Trimming took off 5 bases at V and 5 bases at J, with 15 bases between the two ends. The CDR3 runs to 14 residues. Germline values: CDR1 SGHVS, CDR2 FNYEAQ.